These 27 T cell receptor beta chains share one sample of origin, sequenced in a study of cytomegalovirus exposure and HLA in healthy donors. The PCR had 60 Vbeta and 13 Jbeta primers. Repertoires were generated with immunoSEQ multiplex PCR, while TCRdb's copy carries only in-frame clones and drops some. Of some 150,000 clones listed, approximately 88% are singletons. Sequencing input: PBMCs. The origin of the receptors is a woman between 18 and 29 years old in good health and CMV-seronegative.

J is TRBJ2-1 and V is TRBV15; 16 bases agree with TRBD2. Germline assignment: CDR1 LNHNV and CDR2 YYDKDF (reference sequence). Unmatched junction bases numbered 13, after V lost 5 bases and J lost 9 bases. The CDR3 sequence is 18 residues long. CDR3 sequence reads: CATSPSGTSGGAVIEQFF. In nucleotides, the CDR3 is TGTGCCACCAGCCCCTCCGGGACTAGCGGGGGGGCGGTCATTGAGCAGTTCTTC. Combining the CDR3 with reference TRBV15 and TRBJ2-1 gives the whole variable domain DAMVIQNPRYQVTQFGKPVTLSCSQTLNHNVMYWYQQKSSQAPKLLFHYYDKDFNNEADTPDNFQSRRPNTSFCFLDIRSPGLGDTAMYLCATSPSGTSGGAVIEQFFGPGTRLTVL.

The V and J genes are TRBV19 and TRBJ1-2; perhaps TRBD1 as D (6 bases). V was cut by 4 bases and J by 4 bases, with 19 bases left in between. Germline V gives CDR1 LNHDA, CDR2 SQIVND (reference sequence). The CDR3 has 16 amino acids. CDR3 region: CASSTLRDTELYGYTF. For the CDR3, the DNA is TGTGCCAGTAGTACCCTCCGGGACACCGAGCTCTATGGCTACACCTTC.

The J gene is TRBJ2-3, the V gene TRBV7-3; no definite D call. V lost 5 bases and J lost 0, with 6 bases in between. Germline lookup yields CDR1 SGHTA and CDR2 FQGTGA. The CDR3 is 13 amino acids. CDR3 coding DNA: TGTGCCAGCAGCCCCGGTAGCACAGATACGCAGTATTTT. Amino acid sequence: CASSPGSTDTQYF.

In its sample, this clone was seen once. The V call is TRBV7-9, the J call TRBJ2-7; 8 nucleotides agree with TRBD1. Germline loops: CDR1 SEHNR, CDR2 FQNEAQ (reference sequence). The length of the CDR3 is 15 residues. The ends lost 2 bases at V and 6 bases at J; junction bases unmatched: 9. In nucleotides, the CDR3 is TGTGCCAGCAGCTTATCCGACAGGGGTACAAGCGAGCAGTACTTC. Translated, it gives CASSLSDRGTSEQYF.

This chain links TRBV2 with TRBJ1-6; D is undetermined. Trimming left V 7 bases short and J 1 base short, with 5 bases between. CDR3 size: 13 residues. Germline-derived CDR1 and CDR2 are SNHLY and FYNNEI. The CDR3 DNA reads TGTGCCAGCACTTATTCCTATAATTCACCCCTCCACTTT. Protein: CASTYSYNSPLHF.

The rearrangement joins TRBV6-5 to TRBJ1-5; 8 nucleotides match TRBD1. Trimming removed 6 bases from V and 4 bases from J; junction bases left unmatched: 8. Germline V gene sequence: CDR1 MNHEY, CDR2 SVGAGI. The CDR3 spans 15 residues. DNA of the CDR3: TGTGCCAGCAGCTCCAGGGGGCAGGGGAATCAGCCCCAGCATTTT. Its protein product is CASSSRGQGNQPQHF.

This chain joins TRBV4-1 and TRBJ2-1, with 8 bases identical to TRBD2. After removal of 3 bases from V and 4 bases from J, the junction contained 8 bases not matched to a gene. The CDR3 totals 16 residues. The germline V gene has CDR1 MGHRA and CDR2 YSYEKL. The CDR3 loop is CASSQRVERGYNEQFF. Here the CDR3 DNA reads TGCGCCAGCAGCCAGAGGGTGGAGCGGGGGTACAATGAGCAGTTCTTC.

The rearrangement uses TRBV19 and TRBJ1-3; 8 nucleotides agree with TRBD1. The CDR3 runs 18 residues. The trim removed 3 bases at V and 0 bases at J, leaving 10 bases unmatched. Germline V gene lookup returns CDR1 LNHDA and CDR2 SQIVND (reference sequence). CDR3 DNA sequence: TGTGCCAGTAGTATCTCGGCAGGGGGCTTCAGCTCTGGAAACACCATATATTTT. This translates into CASSISAGGFSSGNTIYF.

The rearrangement joins TRBV7-9 to TRBJ2-7; D possibly corresponds to TRBD1 (6 bases). There are 14 residues in the CDR3. V lost 3 bases and J lost 6, with 15 bases in between. The V gene's germline CDR1 is SEHNR and CDR2 FQNEAQ (reference sequence). The DNA for the CDR3 is TGTGCCAGCAGCTTTATGGAGCAGGGGCCCGAGCAGTACTTC. Protein: CASSFMEQGPEQYF.

This clone appeared a few times. This chain joins TRBV5-1 and TRBJ1-2; D remains unclear. The CDR3 loop spans 15 amino acids. V lost 0 bases to trimming and J lost 1 base, with 10 bases between them. Germline V gene lookup returns CDR1 SGHRS and CDR2 YFSETQ. This chain's CDR3 is CASSLVSRNNYGYTF. CDR3 nucleotides: TGCGCCAGCAGCTTGGTCTCCAGAAATAACTATGGCTACACCTTC. The full variable domain, completed using reference TRBV5-1 and TRBJ1-2, is KAGVTQTPRYLIKTRGQQVTLSCSPISGHRSVSWYQQTPGQGLQFLFEYFSETQRNKGNFPGRFSGRQFSNSRSEMNVSTLELGDSALYLCASSLVSRNNYGYTFGSGTRLTVV.

This chain uses TRBV6-1 with TRBJ1-5, with TRBD1 identical over 7 bases. V trimming: 3 bases; J trimming: 7 bases; junction bases outside the gene matches: 9. CDR1 is MNHNS and CDR2 is SASEGT in the germline V gene. CDR3 length equals 15 residues. CDR3 protein: CASSDGGTVAQPQHF. CDR3 sequence (DNA): TGTGCCAGCAGTGACGGCGGGACAGTGGCACAGCCCCAGCATTTT.

This sequence joins TRBV6-6 and TRBJ1-1; 9 bases are a match to TRBD1. The CDR3 is 14 residues long. After removal of 10 bases from V and 0 bases from J, the junction contained 6 bases not matched to a gene. CDR1 is MNHNY and CDR2 is SVGAGI in the germline V gene (reference sequence). The CDR3 sequence is CATTQGALNTEAFF. CDR3 in DNA: TGTGCCACCACACAGGGGGCTCTGAACACTGAAGCTTTCTTT.

This clone was picked up a small number of times. The chain is built from TRBV7-8 and TRBJ1-3, with 9 bases aligning to TRBD1. Trimming removed 2 bases from V and 0 bases from J; junction bases left unmatched: 8. The CDR3 has 18 residues. Germline V gives CDR1 SGHVS, CDR2 FQNEAQ. Here the CDR3 reads CASSLMGQGIRSGNTIYF. The CDR3, as DNA: TGTGCCAGCAGCTTAATGGGACAGGGAATACGCTCTGGAAACACCATATATTTT.

V usage is TRBV28 and J usage is TRBJ1-3; D call uncertain. This CDR3 region has 16 residues. Trimming cost V 4 bases and J 4 bases, with 17 bases left between them. Germline loops: CDR1 MDHEN, CDR2 SYDVKM. This chain's CDR3 is CASSSLPHLIGNTIYF. The CDR3 DNA follows: TGTGCCAGCAGTTCCCTCCCCCACTTAATAGGAAACACCATATATTTT.

The chain links TRBV5-1 to TRBJ2-3, with 9 bases identical to TRBD2. CDR1 and CDR2 from the germline V gene are SGHRS and YFSETQ. With V trimmed by 2 bases and J by 4 bases, 5 bases remained unmatched. CDR3 length: 15 residues. The CDR3, as DNA: TGCGCCAGCAGCTTAACCAGCGGGGGGTCAGATACGCAGTATTTT. It specifies CASSLTSGGSDTQYF.

This rearrangement joins TRBV19 to TRBJ1-1, with D possibly matching TRBD1 (6 bases). In germline, CDR1 is LNHDA, CDR2 SQIVND (reference sequence). V gave up 5 bases and J gave up 2 bases, with 9 bases separating them. The CDR3 loop spans 13 amino acids. CDR3 protein: CASSSQGNTEAFF. The CDR3 DNA is TGTGCCAGTAGTTCACAGGGTAACACTGAAGCTTTCTTT.

The chain is built from TRBV5-8 and TRBJ1-6; perhaps TRBD1 as D (5 bases). This CDR3 contains 18 residues. The V gene lost 3 bases and the J gene lost 9 bases, with 25 bases spanning the gap. In germline, CDR1 is SGHTS, CDR2 YDEGEE. CDR3 DNA: TGTGCCAGCAGCTCCGTCACCAGGGTACTTAGGGATATTTCACCCCTCCACTTT. Protein product: CASSSVTRVLRDISPLHF.

The V call is TRBV5-1, the J call TRBJ1-6; D remains ambiguous. V was cut by 5 bases and J by 9 bases, with 9 bases left in between. The CDR3 runs 12 residues. CDR1 and CDR2 (germline): SGHRS, YFSETQ. The CDR3 sequence is CASRSSGSPLHF. CDR3 DNA sequence: TGCGCCAGCAGGTCATCGGGTTCACCCCTCCACTTT.

The rearrangement uses TRBV18 and TRBJ2-3, with D perhaps TRBD2 (5 bases). This CDR3 region has 16 residues. Germline assignment: CDR1 KGHSH and CDR2 LQKENI. V lost 3 bases, J lost 0 bases, and 13 bases lay in between. CDR3 sequence reads: CASSPLSGSSTDTQYF. The CDR3 nucleotides are TGTGCCAGCTCACCTTTGAGCGGATCTAGCACAGATACGCAGTATTTT. Full variable domain (outside the CDR3, taken from reference TRBV18 and TRBJ2-3): NAGVMQNPRHLVRRRGQEARLRCSPMKGHSHVYWYRQLPEEGLKFMVYLQKENIIDESGMPKERFSAEFPKEGPSILRIQQVVRGDSAAYFCASSPLSGSSTDTQYFGPGTRLTVL.

The genes are TRBV5-4 and TRBJ2-3; 7 nucleotides align to TRBD2. Germline assignment: CDR1 SGHNT and CDR2 YYREEE (reference sequence). The CDR3 consists of 15 residues. With 4 bases clipped from V and 0 bases from J, the junction kept 5 bases outside the gene matches. Here the CDR3 reads CASSQWRGSTDTQYF. Here the CDR3 DNA reads TGTGCCAGCAGCCAATGGCGGGGGAGCACAGATACGCAGTATTTT. Supplemented by reference TRBV5-4 and TRBJ2-3, the full variable domain reads ETGVTQSPTHLIKTRGQQVTLRCSSQSGHNTVSWYQQALGQGPQFIFQYYREEENGRGNFPPRFSGLQFPNYSSELNVNALELDDSALYLCASSQWRGSTDTQYFGPGTRLTVL.

The chain employs TRBV12-5 and TRBJ1-2; D is possibly TRBD1 (5 bases). Trimming removed 1 base at V and 9 bases at J, with 12 bases between. The CDR3 runs 13 residues. Germline V gives CDR1 LGHNT, CDR2 FRNRAP. The CDR3 spells CASGLEPGGCYTF. The CDR3 nucleotides read TGTGCTAGTGGTTTGGAACCGGGGGGGTGCTACACCTTC.

The chain links TRBV27 to TRBJ1-1, with TRBD1 matching 9 bases. Germline CDR1 MNHEY, CDR2 SMNVEV (reference sequence). The junction had 6 bases not matched to a gene; V was cut back by 7 bases and J by 0 bases. The CDR3 runs to 15 residues. This CDR3 is CASNLGTGLNTEAFF. The CDR3 DNA follows: TGTGCCAGCAACCTTGGGACAGGGCTGAACACTGAAGCTTTCTTT.

This chain links TRBV19 with TRBJ1-3, with 10 positions matching TRBD1. This CDR3 is built from 16 residues. The V and J ends lost 5 bases and 7 bases, in that order; junction bases with no gene match: 11. CDR1 and CDR2 from the germline V gene are LNHDA and SQIVND (reference sequence). In DNA form, the CDR3 reads TGTGCCAGTAGTTCGGGACAGGGGAGAGCCAAGAACACCATATATTTT. It specifies CASSSGQGRAKNTIYF.

The rearrangement links TRBV15 to TRBJ1-3, with 7 bases fitting TRBD1. The ends lost 3 bases at V and 0 bases at J; junction bases unmatched: 8. CDR1 is LNHNV, CDR2 YYDKDF, per germline (reference sequence). The CDR3 runs to 17 residues. The CDR3 sequence is CATSSPHEGASGNTIYF. The CDR3 region has the DNA TGTGCCACCAGCAGCCCCCATGAGGGGGCCTCTGGAAACACCATATATTTT.

This rearrangement joins TRBV5-1 to TRBJ1-2; maybe TRBD1 (6 bases). There are 16 residues in the CDR3. V was trimmed by 2 bases and J by 12 bases, leaving 26 bases between them. Germline CDR1 is SGHRS and CDR2 is YFSETQ. The CDR3 is CASSLQAQGYGFENTF. CDR3 DNA: TGCGCCAGCAGCTTACAAGCACAGGGCTATGGTTTCGAGAACACCTTC. Looking up the rest from reference TRBV5-1 and TRBJ1-2 gives the full variable domain: KAGVTQTPRYLIKTRGQQVTLSCSPISGHRSVSWYQQTPGQGLQFLFEYFSETQRNKGNFPGRFSGRQFSNSRSEMNVSTLELGDSALYLCASSLQAQGYGFENTFGSGTRLTVV.

The chain uses TRBV28 and TRBJ1-2; 7 bases fit TRBD1. Germline V gives CDR1 MDHEN, CDR2 SYDVKM. The CDR3 spans 14 residues. The V gene end was trimmed by 5 bases and the J gene end by 4 bases; junction bases not matched to a gene: 7. The CDR3 here is CASSPGDRPYGYTF. The CDR3 bases are TGTGCCAGCAGTCCTGGGGACAGACCCTATGGCTACACCTTC.

This chain joins TRBV19 and TRBJ1-2, with 8 nucleotides matching TRBD1. Trimming removed 4 bases from V and 4 bases from J; junction bases left unmatched: 5. The CDR3 loop spans 14 amino acids. Germline-derived CDR1 and CDR2 are LNHDA and SQIVND (reference sequence). CDR3 nucleotide sequence: TGTGCCAGTAGTACTGACAGGGGCCTCTATGGCTACACCTTC. Its translation: CASSTDRGLYGYTF.